The clone carrying this T cell receptor beta chain showed up just a few times. Tagging with unique molecular identifiers was applied to individual cDNA molecules. MiXCR, applied by TCRdb to the 5' RACE reads, yields one record per CDR3 protein. The sample records 85,000 to 100,000 distinct CDR3 sequences, roughly 15% being singletons. The sample is drawn from a study of early T cells in non-severe SARS-CoV-2 infection. V was trimmed by 4 bases and J by 2 bases, leaving 18 bases between them. This CDR3 has 16 amino acids. The sequence was obtained from an adult who was a healthcare worker with PCR-confirmed SARS-CoV-2 infection or an uninfected control (not recorded which). This chain links TRBV12-3 or TRBV12-4 with TRBJ2-7; D is undetermined. Sequenced sample: whole blood. The CDR3 DNA reads TGTGCCAGCAGTTCCCCGGGCGGTCTGAACGCCTACGAGCAGTACTTC. This codes for CASSSPGGLNAYEQYF.